These 27 T cell receptor beta chains came from one sample sequenced in a study of cytomegalovirus exposure and HLA in healthy donors. Some clones are missing from TCRdb's copy, which holds only in-frame ones; the method was immunoSEQ multiplex PCR. The table lists approximately 220,000 clones, about 83% of them singletons. The sequenced sample consisted of PBMCs. The receptors originated from a man aged 18 to 30 in good health and CMV-seronegative.

The chain is built from TRBV7-9 and TRBJ2-2; tentatively, D is TRBD2 (6 bases). The CDR3 consists of 12 residues. From germline, CDR1 is SEHNR and CDR2 FQNEAQ (reference sequence). V was cut by 5 bases and J by 6 bases, with 7 bases left in between. Written as DNA, the CDR3 is TGTGCCAGCAGCGGGGACTCCGGGGAGCTGTTTTTT. Its translation: CASSGDSGELFF. The full variable domain, rest sourced from reference TRBV7-9 and TRBJ2-2, is DTGVSQNPRHKITKRGQNVTFRCDPISEHNRLYWYRQTLGQGPEFLTYFQNEAQLEKSRLLSDRFSAERPKGSFSTLEIQRTEQGDSAMYLCASSGDSGELFFGEGSRLTVL.

V gene TRBV13 combines with J gene TRBJ2-7; 9 bases align to TRBD2. Germline CDR1 PRHDT, CDR2 FYEKMQ (reference sequence). This CDR3 is 14 amino acids long. With 6 bases clipped from V and 7 bases from J, the junction kept 10 bases outside the gene matches. The CDR3 DNA reads as TGTGCCAGCAGTTCGGGACTAGCCCTCAGAGAGCAGTACTTC. Encoded protein: CASSSGLALREQYF.

The chain carries TRBV28 and TRBJ2-7, with 9 bases that match TRBD1. Germline CDR1 reads MDHEN; CDR2 reads SYDVKM. The CDR3 contains 15 residues. Unmatched junction bases numbered 8, after V lost 5 bases and J lost 3 bases. The CDR3 is CASSAPGTGIYEQYF. As DNA, the CDR3 is TGTGCCAGCAGTGCTCCCGGGACAGGGATCTACGAGCAGTACTTC.

DNA for the CDR3: TGTGCCATCAGCCCAGAAGGACAAGGAAACACCATATATTTT. Translated, it gives CAISPEGQGNTIYF. This chain connects TRBV10-3 to TRBJ1-3; D possibly corresponds to TRBD1 (5 bases). V shed 6 bases and J shed 4 bases, with 13 bases lying between them. This CDR3 contains 14 residues. CDR1 is ENHRY and CDR2 is SYGVKD in the germline V gene.

This rearrangement joins TRBV19 to TRBJ1-6; 8 positions agree with TRBD1. V shed 3 bases and J 10 bases; nucleotides not matched to a gene: 17. The CDR3 is 18 amino acids. Germline CDR1 and CDR2: LNHDA and SQIVND (reference sequence). The CDR3 DNA follows: TGTGCCAGTAGTATTTATGTAGGCCGGCAGGGGGCAGGATCACCCCTCCACTTT. It codes for CASSIYVGRQGAGSPLHF.

This clone appeared once. The chain carries TRBV28 and TRBJ1-1; no definite D call. The CDR3 length is 14 residues. The germline V gene has CDR1 MDHEN and CDR2 SYDVKM. V was cut by 2 bases and J by 3 bases, with 10 bases left in between. The CDR3 loop is CASSLVQRYTEAFF. In DNA, the CDR3 is TGTGCCAGCAGTTTAGTTCAGCGATACACTGAAGCTTTCTTT.

The sample holds many counts of this clone. J is TRBJ1-6 and V is TRBV14; 7 positions agree with TRBD1. Trimming removed 0 bases from V and 10 bases from J; junction bases left unmatched: 6. The germline CDR1 and CDR2 sequences are SGHDN and FVKESK. This CDR3 comprises 15 residues. This CDR3 is CASSQEVTGLSPLHF. CDR3 sequence (DNA): TGTGCCAGCAGCCAAGAGGTGACAGGGCTCTCACCCCTCCACTTT.

The chain employs TRBV11-2 and TRBJ2-2; 8 bases map to TRBD1. Per germline, CDR1 SGHAT and CDR2 FQNNGV. The CDR3 spans 14 residues. The trim removed 5 bases at V and 6 bases at J, leaving 5 bases unmatched. CDR3 amino acids: CASSKDRGAGELFF. CDR3 sequence (DNA): TGTGCCAGCAGCAAAGACAGGGGAGCCGGGGAGCTGTTTTTT.

This chain connects TRBV27 to TRBJ1-1, with a tentative D call TRBD1 (6 bases). The CDR3 has 12 amino acids. Looked up from germline, CDR1 is MNHEY and CDR2 is SMNVEV (reference sequence). Trimming took 8 bases from V and 2 from J, leaving 9 bases between them. In DNA, the CDR3 is TGTGCCAGCCGGACAGCAAACACTGAAGCTTTCTTT. Protein sequence: CASRTANTEAFF.

This CDR3 is CASSSRDRGRVLGYTF. CDR3 in DNA: TGTGCCAGCAGCTCCCGAGACAGGGGTCGAGTTCTGGGCTACACCTTC. This chain joins TRBV9 and TRBJ1-2; 8 bases map to TRBD1. J was trimmed by 8 bases and V by 4 bases; bases with no gene match: 16. The CDR3 spans 16 residues. Germline V gives CDR1 SGDLS, CDR2 YYNGEE.

This sequence joins TRBV28 and TRBJ1-4, with D perhaps matching TRBD1 (6 bases). CDR1 is MDHEN and CDR2 is SYDVKM in the germline V gene. V was shortened by 5 bases and J by 4 bases, with 11 bases between the two germline ends. The CDR3 is 14 residues long. The DNA for the CDR3 is TGTGCCAGCAGTCTCGGACAGCTTAATGAAAAACTGTTTTTT. Its protein is CASSLGQLNEKLFF. The full variable domain, rest sourced from reference TRBV28 and TRBJ1-4, is DVKVTQSSRYLVKRTGEKVFLECVQDMDHENMFWYRQDPGLGLRLIYFSYDVKMKEKGDIPEGYSVSREKKERFSLILESASTNQTSMYLCASSLGQLNEKLFFGSGTQLSVL.

The chain carries TRBV5-1 and TRBJ1-6; 8 nucleotides line up with TRBD1. Trimming cost V 4 bases and J 8 bases; bases outside gene matches: 11. From germline, CDR1 is SGHRS and CDR2 YFSETQ. The CDR3 runs to 16 residues. The CDR3 nucleotides are TGCGCCAGCAGCCCGGAGGACAGGGCTCACTATTCACCCCTCCACTTT. Amino acids: CASSPEDRAHYSPLHF.

This clone has only one observation. The chain joins TRBV7-9 to TRBJ1-2; D may be TRBD1 (6 bases). V was shortened by 0 bases and J by 6 bases, with 11 bases between the two germline ends. Germline V CDR1 and CDR2: SEHNR, FQNEAQ (reference sequence). This CDR3 region has 14 residues. CDR3 nucleotide sequence: TGTGCCAGCAGCTTAGCCGAGACAGGAGATGGCTACACCTTC. Translation gives CASSLAETGDGYTF.

The CDR3 is CASSLVSGTRNTGELFF. As DNA, the CDR3 is TGTGCCAGCAGCTTAGTGAGTGGGACTAGGAACACCGGGGAGCTGTTTTTT. The rearrangement uses TRBV7-7 and TRBJ2-2; 8 bases match TRBD2. The germline V gene has CDR1 SSHAT and CDR2 FNYEAQ (reference sequence). This CDR3 spans 17 amino acids. J gave up 1 base and V 1 base, and 5 bases lay outside the gene matches. Complete variable domain (other parts from reference TRBV7-7 and TRBJ2-2): GAGVSQSPRYKVTKRGQDVTLRCDPISSHATLYWYQQALGQGPEFLTYFNYEAQPDKSGLPSDRFSAERPEGSISTLTIQRTEQRDSAMYRCASSLVSGTRNTGELFFGEGSRLTVL.

The chain has TRBV5-1 and TRBJ2-7, with no clear D. In germline, CDR1 is SGHRS, CDR2 YFSETQ. The CDR3 runs 14 residues. V lost 0 bases and J 3 bases, leaving 10 bases between the germline ends. The CDR3 loop reads CASSLEAAGYEQYF. As DNA, the CDR3 is TGCGCCAGCAGCTTGGAGGCGGCTGGCTACGAGCAGTACTTC.

CDR3 in amino acids: CASSGTGYTQPQHF. The DNA for the CDR3 is TGTGCCAGCAGTGGGACAGGGTATACGCAGCCCCAGCATTTT. The rearrangement uses TRBV2 and TRBJ1-5; 8 bases are shared with TRBD1. This CDR3 is 14 amino acids long. V was pared by 4 bases and J by 7 bases, with 6 bases of the junction left unmatched. Looked up from germline, CDR1 is SNHLY and CDR2 is FYNNEI.

V gene TRBV19 combines with J gene TRBJ2-7; possibly TRBD2 for D (6 bases). The CDR3 totals 16 residues. V lost 5 bases, J lost 2 bases, and 19 bases lay in between. Germline V gives CDR1 LNHDA, CDR2 SQIVND (reference sequence). DNA of the CDR3: TGTGCCAGTAGTGACCCCGGGGGTGGTCGGACCTACGAGCAGTACTTC. Translated, it gives CASSDPGGGRTYEQYF. Complete variable domain (other parts from reference TRBV19 and TRBJ2-7): DGGITQSPKYLFRKEGQNVTLSCEQNLNHDAMYWYRQDPGQGLRLIYYSQIVNDFQKGDIAEGYSVSREKKESFPLTVTSAQKNPTAFYLCASSDPGGGRTYEQYFGPGTRLTVT.

CDR3 loop: CASSFDRGREQYF. CDR3 sequence (DNA): TGTGCCAGCAGCTTCGACAGGGGTCGTGAGCAGTACTTC. The V gene is TRBV28, the J gene TRBJ2-7; the match to TRBD1 covers 8 bases. V dropped 6 bases and J dropped 7; count of bases not matched to a gene: 8. The CDR3 runs 13 residues. Germline CDR1 reads MDHEN; CDR2 reads SYDVKM.

In this sample, this clone turned up many times. The chain links TRBV7-9 to TRBJ2-3, with TRBD1 matching over 7 bases. Germline trimming cut 5 bases from V and 6 bases from J; bases unmatched to any gene: 11. This CDR3 has 15 amino acids. CDR1 and CDR2 from the germline V gene are SEHNR and FQNEAQ (reference sequence). This chain's CDR3 is CASSSNTGDGDTQYF. CDR3 coding DNA: TGTGCCAGCAGCAGTAATACAGGGGACGGGGATACGCAGTATTTT.

J is TRBJ2-3 and V is TRBV5-1; 11 nucleotides align to TRBD2. CDR3 size: 18 residues. Germline lookup yields CDR1 SGHRS and CDR2 YFSETQ. J lost 3 bases, V lost 4 bases, and 13 bases had no gene match. The CDR3 nucleotides read TGCGCCAGCAGCGTCGGTCCCCCGGGACTAGCGGCTACAGATACGCAGTATTTT. Translating it yields CASSVGPPGLAATDTQYF.

V and J are TRBV11-2 and TRBJ2-3; TRBD2 aligns across 7 bases. From germline, CDR1 is SGHAT and CDR2 FQNNGV. The CDR3 has 17 residues. Losses at the gene ends were 6 bases for V and 4 bases for J; bases not matched to a gene: 16. Written as DNA, the CDR3 is TGTGCCAGCAGGTCCCTGGTAGGAGCGGGACTCGCAGATACGCAGTATTTT. This gives the protein CASRSLVGAGLADTQYF. The full variable domain, completed using reference TRBV11-2 and TRBJ2-3, is EAGVAQSPRYKIIEKRQSVAFWCNPISGHATLYWYQQILGQGPKLLIQFQNNGVVDDSQLPKDRFSAERLKGVDSTLKIQPAKLEDSAVYLCASRSLVGAGLADTQYFGPGTRLTVL.

The V call is TRBV4-3, the J call TRBJ1-2, with D possibly TRBD1 on 5 matching bases. The V gene's germline CDR1 is LGHNA and CDR2 YSLEER. Trimming pared 3 bases from V and 4 bases from J, leaving 15 bases between. The CDR3 has 15 residues. The CDR3 nucleotides read TGCGCCAGCAGCCATCCTATCGACAGTTCCTATGGCTACACCTTC. Its translation is CASSHPIDSSYGYTF.

The chain employs TRBV25-1 and TRBJ2-2, with 8 bases fitting TRBD2. Trimming cost V 8 bases and J 3 bases; bases outside gene matches: 5. The V gene's germline CDR1 is MGHDK and CDR2 SYGVNS. This CDR3 contains 14 residues. The CDR3 protein is CASAGLADTGELFF. DNA for the CDR3: TGTGCCAGCGCCGGACTAGCAGACACCGGGGAGCTGTTTTTT.

This chain joins TRBV28 and TRBJ1-2; 7 bases match TRBD1. The germline V gene has CDR1 MDHEN and CDR2 SYDVKM. The CDR3 spans 15 residues. The V and J ends lost 8 bases and 4 bases, in that order; junction bases with no gene match: 13. CDR3 coding DNA: TGTGCCAGCGCTCCAGGGGGGTCAATCGTCTATGGCTACACCTTC. This sequence encodes CASAPGGSIVYGYTF.

This chain connects TRBV27 to TRBJ2-3; 11 nucleotides match TRBD2. V shed 4 bases and J 4 bases; nucleotides not matched to a gene: 7. In germline, CDR1 is MNHEY, CDR2 SMNVEV (reference sequence). The CDR3 spans 16 residues. CDR3: CASSSLAGGPSDTQYF. The CDR3 DNA reads as TGTGCCAGCAGTTCTTTAGCGGGGGGGCCGTCAGATACGCAGTATTTT.

The V gene is TRBV25-1, the J gene TRBJ2-1, with 7 bases fitting TRBD2. Germline CDR1 is MGHDK and CDR2 is SYGVNS. This CDR3 region has 16 residues. The V and J ends lost 8 bases and 2 bases, in that order; junction bases with no gene match: 12. In nucleotides, the CDR3 is TGTGCCAGCCAAAGTCGGGAGGCTATGACCTACAATGAGCAGTTCTTC. Encoded protein: CASQSREAMTYNEQFF.

The chain carries TRBV7-6 and TRBJ2-1; TRBD2 aligns across 7 bases. The CDR3 is made up of 14 amino acids. V lost 5 bases, J lost 9 bases, and 10 bases stayed unmatched. Per the germline V gene, CDR1 is SGHVS and CDR2 is FNYEAQ. CDR3 in amino acids: CASSRTSTGGEQFF. The CDR3 DNA reads TGTGCCAGCAGCCGGACGTCTACGGGGGGTGAGCAGTTCTTC.